A few counts support the clone carrying this T cell receptor (beta chain). Its matching antigen is unknown. These data come from a study of T-cell memory formation after mild COVID-19. Study overall: The two donors had largely donor-specific TCR clusters. General study results and limits: Clones that contracted from day 15 to 85 had balanced CD4/CD8; later expanders were CD4+ biased. Some clones that responded were present in memory (sampled pre-infection), which suggests cross-reactive memory joined.

TCRdb recomputed calls from the 5' RACE reads with MiXCR, one row per CDR3 protein. The sample has around 300,000 distinct CDR3 sequences; approximately 13% are singletons. CDR3 size: 14 residues. Trimming took off 3 bases at V and 5 bases at J, with 14 bases between the two ends. Germline values: CDR1 KGHSH, CDR2 LQKENI. The sample consisted of PBMCs or a T cell subset sorted from them (not recorded which). This clonotype was obtained from a man in his late teens or twenties who had mild COVID-19 (a few samples of this study predate the infection). Cell type and time point are not known. The J gene is TRBJ2-7, the V gene TRBV18; unclear D gene. The CDR3 region has the DNA TGTGCCAGCTCACCTCTGTCATCTCTCCACGAGCAGTACGTC. Translating it yields CASSPLSSLHEQYV.